This T cell receptor (beta chain) was retrieved from a study of cytomegalovirus exposure and HLA in healthy donors. PCR employed 60 Vbeta and 13 Jbeta primers. Assay: immunoSEQ multiplex PCR; the TCRdb copy retains only in-frame clones and omits some. Its table lists some 130,000 clones. This CDR3 contains 15 residues. Germline V lookup: CDR1 SGHRS, CDR2 YFSETQ. The ends lost 1 base at V and 8 bases at J; junction bases unmatched: 8. Study-level results: Whilst most TCR sequences proved rare, a subset of public TCRs occurred across many donors.

For this clone: The target antigen is unknown.

The V gene is TRBV5-1, the J gene TRBJ2-1; 8 bases are shared with TRBD2. The clonotype comes from a woman aged 40-49 years in good health and CMV-seropositive. Sequenced input: PBMCs. For the CDR3, the DNA is TGCGCCAGCAGCTTGAAGGCGGGAGGTGGCGATGAGCAGTTCTTC. Translated, it gives CASSLKAGGGDEQFF.